In its sample, the clone carrying this TCR beta chain was seen many times. The antigen remains undetermined. Germline is not matched at one junction end, which may reflect a read error. The entry originates in a study of T cells after yellow fever vaccination. Study-wide context: Preparation of fractions with low cell numbers was performed using SMART-Seq v4 Ultra Low Input. Findings and caveats of the study: Boosting was followed by the reappearance of most primary-vaccination clones (about 96% CD4, around 91% CD8). Across the CD4 and CD8 compartments, a small share of clonotypes was present in both.

The study made its TCR cDNA through 5'RACE template switching. That step introduced a universal primer site along with UMIs. TCRdb re-derived calls from the 5' RACE reads in MiXCR, one entry per CDR3 protein. The sample records over 110,000 distinct CDR3 sequences, 7.7% being singletons. This CDR3 comprises 15 residues. Germline CDR1 reads SGHRS; CDR2 reads YFSETQ. The chain recombines TRBV5-1 with TRBJ2-1; TRBD2 matches 9 bases. This TCR came from a man aged 25 to 40 who received the YFV17D yellow fever vaccine. The input for sequencing was CD4+ T cells sorted from PBMCs, taken 5 days after the yellow fever booster vaccination. CDR3 DNA sequence: TGTGCCAGCAGCTTAGGCCTAGCGGGGTACAATGAGCAGTTCTTC. Protein product: CASSLGLAGYNEQFF. Based on the CDR3 plus reference TRBV5-1 and TRBJ2-1, the full variable domain is KAGVTQTPRYLIKTRGQQVTLSCSPISGHRSVSWYQQTPGQGLQFLFEYFSETQRNKGNFPGRFSGRQFSNSRSEMNVSTLELGDSALYLCASSLGLAGYNEQFFGPGTRLTVL.